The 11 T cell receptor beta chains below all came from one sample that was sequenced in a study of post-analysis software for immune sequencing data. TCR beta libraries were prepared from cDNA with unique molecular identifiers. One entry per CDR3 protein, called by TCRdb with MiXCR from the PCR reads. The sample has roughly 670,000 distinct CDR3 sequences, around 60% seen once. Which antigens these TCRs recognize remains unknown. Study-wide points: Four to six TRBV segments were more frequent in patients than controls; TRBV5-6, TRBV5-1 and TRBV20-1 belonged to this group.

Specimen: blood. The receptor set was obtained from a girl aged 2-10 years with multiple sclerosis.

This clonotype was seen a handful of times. This chain's CDR3 is CSVEENSEETQYF. CDR3 in DNA: TGCAGCGTTGAAGAAAACTCCGAAGAGACCCAGTACTTC. The chain has TRBV29-1 and TRBJ2-5, with D unresolved. The CDR3 contains 13 residues. The germline gives CDR1 SQVTM, CDR2 ANQGSEA. Trimming cost V 0 bases and J 3 bases, with 8 bases left between them.

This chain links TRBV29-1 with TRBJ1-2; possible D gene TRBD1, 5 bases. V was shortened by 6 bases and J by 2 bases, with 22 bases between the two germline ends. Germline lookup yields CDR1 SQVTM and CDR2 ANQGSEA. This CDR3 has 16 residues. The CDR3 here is CSVLHGARGLNYGYTF. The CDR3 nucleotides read TGCAGCGTCCTCCATGGGGCCCGGGGCCTCAACTATGGCTACACCTTC.

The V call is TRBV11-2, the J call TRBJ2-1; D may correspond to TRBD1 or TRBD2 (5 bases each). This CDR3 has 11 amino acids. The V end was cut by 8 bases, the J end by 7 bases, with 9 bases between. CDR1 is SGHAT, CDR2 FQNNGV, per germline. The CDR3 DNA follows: TGTGCCAGCTGGGGGAGTAATGAGCAGTTCTTC. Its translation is CASWGSNEQFF. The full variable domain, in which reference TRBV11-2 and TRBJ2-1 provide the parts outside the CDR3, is EAGVAQSPRYKIIEKRQSVAFWCNPISGHATLYWYQQILGQGPKLLIQFQNNGVVDDSQLPKDRFSAERLKGVDSTLKIQPAKLEDSAVYLCASWGSNEQFFGPGTRLTVL.

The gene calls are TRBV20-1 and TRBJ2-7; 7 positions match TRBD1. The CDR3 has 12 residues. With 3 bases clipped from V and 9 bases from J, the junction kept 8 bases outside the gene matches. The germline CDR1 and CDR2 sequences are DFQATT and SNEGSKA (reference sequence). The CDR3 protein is CSARGRGIGQYF. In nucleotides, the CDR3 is TGCAGTGCTAGGGGCAGGGGGATAGGGCAGTACTTC.

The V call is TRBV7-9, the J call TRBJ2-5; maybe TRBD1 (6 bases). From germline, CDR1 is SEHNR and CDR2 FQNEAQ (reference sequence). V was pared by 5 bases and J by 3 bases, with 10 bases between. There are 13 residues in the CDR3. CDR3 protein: CASSTTGEETQYF. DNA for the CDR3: TGTGCCAGCAGCACGACAGGAGAAGAGACCCAGTACTTC.

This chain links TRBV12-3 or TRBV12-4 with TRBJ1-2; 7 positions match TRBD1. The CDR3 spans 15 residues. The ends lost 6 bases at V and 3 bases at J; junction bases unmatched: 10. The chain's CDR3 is CASRPIPTGHYGYTF. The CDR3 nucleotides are TGTGCCAGCAGACCCATTCCGACAGGGCACTATGGCTACACCTTC.

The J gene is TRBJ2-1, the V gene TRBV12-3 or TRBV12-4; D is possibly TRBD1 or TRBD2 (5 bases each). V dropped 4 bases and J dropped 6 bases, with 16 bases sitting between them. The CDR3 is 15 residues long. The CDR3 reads CASSWSLGTSNEQFF. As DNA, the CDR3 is TGTGCCAGCAGTTGGTCGTTAGGGACGAGCAATGAGCAGTTCTTC.

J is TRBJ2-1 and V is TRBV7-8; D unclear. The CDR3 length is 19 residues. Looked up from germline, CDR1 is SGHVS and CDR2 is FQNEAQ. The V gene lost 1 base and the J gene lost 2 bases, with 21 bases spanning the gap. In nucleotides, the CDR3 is TGTGCCAGCAGCTTAGTTGGGATGTTGGCAACCCGGCCCTACAATGAGCAGTTCTTC. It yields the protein CASSLVGMLATRPYNEQFF.

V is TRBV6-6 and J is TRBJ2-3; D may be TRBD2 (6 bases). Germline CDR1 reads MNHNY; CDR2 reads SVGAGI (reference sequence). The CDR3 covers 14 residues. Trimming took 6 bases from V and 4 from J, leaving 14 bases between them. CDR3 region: CASRPGSGADTQYF. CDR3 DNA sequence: TGTGCCAGCAGACCGGGGTCGGGGGCAGATACGCAGTATTTT.

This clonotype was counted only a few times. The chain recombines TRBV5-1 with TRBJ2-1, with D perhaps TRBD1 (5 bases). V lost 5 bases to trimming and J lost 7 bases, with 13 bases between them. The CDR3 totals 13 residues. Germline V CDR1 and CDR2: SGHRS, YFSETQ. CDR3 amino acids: CASRSTGVNEQFF. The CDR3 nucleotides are TGCGCCAGCAGGTCAACAGGTGTTAATGAGCAGTTCTTC.

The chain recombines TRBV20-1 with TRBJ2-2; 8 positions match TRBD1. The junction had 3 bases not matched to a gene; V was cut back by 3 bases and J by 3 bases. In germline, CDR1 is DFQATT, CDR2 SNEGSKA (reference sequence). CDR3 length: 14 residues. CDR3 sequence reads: CSASRTGHTGELFF. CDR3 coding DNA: TGCAGTGCTAGCAGGACAGGGCACACCGGGGAGCTGTTTTTT.